The 3 T cell receptor beta chains reported below all come from one sample, sequenced in a study of vaccination effects on CD4 cells after COVID-19. Antigen-specific CD4+ T cells expanded by the ViraFEST assay with viral peptide pools were then sequenced. Following culture for nine to ten days, CD4+ T cells were isolated. All participants had two doses of either the BNT162b2 or mRNA-1273 vaccine. Data came from immunoSEQ multiplex PCR; TCRdb stores just in-frame clones and leaves some out. The profile shows under 40,000 clones, 72% of them singletons. These receptors' targets are unknown. The sample consisted of CD4+ T cells from PBMCs cultured with HCoV-229E spike peptides, taken after COVID-19 vaccination. These receptors were collected from a human donor who received a COVID-19 vaccine.

Here the CDR3 DNA reads TGTGCCATCAGTGAGTTCAGGGGGAACACCGGGGAGCTGTTTTTT. This encodes CAISEFRGNTGELFF. V gene TRBV10-3 combines with J gene TRBJ2-2, with a possible D match to TRBD1 (6 bases). Germline V gives CDR1 ENHRY, CDR2 SYGVKD. V was cut by 1 base and J by 1 base, with 7 bases left in between. This CDR3 comprises 15 residues.

The CDR3: CASSSPKRLAGGTYNEQFF. Here the CDR3 DNA reads TGTGCCAGCAGCTCCCCGAAGCGACTAGCGGGAGGTACCTACAATGAGCAGTTCTTC. The chain joins TRBV7-2 to TRBJ2-1, with 13 positions matching TRBD2. CDR1 SGHTA and CDR2 FQGNSA come from the germline V gene. This CDR3 is 19 amino acids long. J gave up 2 bases and V 4 bases, and 11 bases lay outside the gene matches.

The rearrangement joins TRBV18 to TRBJ1-1, with 7 positions matching TRBD1. The CDR3 covers 19 residues. V trimming: 3 bases; J trimming: 4 bases; junction bases outside the gene matches: 20. In germline, CDR1 is KGHSH, CDR2 LQKENI. CDR3 DNA sequence: TGTGCCAGCTCACCGGTGGCAAAGACACACAGGGGTTCGGCCACTGAAGCTTTCTTT. Translating it yields CASSPVAKTHRGSATEAFF. Looking up the rest from reference TRBV18 and TRBJ1-1 gives the full variable domain: NAGVMQNPRHLVRRRGQEARLRCSPMKGHSHVYWYRQLPEEGLKFMVYLQKENIIDESGMPKERFSAEFPKEGPSILRIQQVVRGDSAAYFCASSPVAKTHRGSATEAFFGQGTRLTVV.